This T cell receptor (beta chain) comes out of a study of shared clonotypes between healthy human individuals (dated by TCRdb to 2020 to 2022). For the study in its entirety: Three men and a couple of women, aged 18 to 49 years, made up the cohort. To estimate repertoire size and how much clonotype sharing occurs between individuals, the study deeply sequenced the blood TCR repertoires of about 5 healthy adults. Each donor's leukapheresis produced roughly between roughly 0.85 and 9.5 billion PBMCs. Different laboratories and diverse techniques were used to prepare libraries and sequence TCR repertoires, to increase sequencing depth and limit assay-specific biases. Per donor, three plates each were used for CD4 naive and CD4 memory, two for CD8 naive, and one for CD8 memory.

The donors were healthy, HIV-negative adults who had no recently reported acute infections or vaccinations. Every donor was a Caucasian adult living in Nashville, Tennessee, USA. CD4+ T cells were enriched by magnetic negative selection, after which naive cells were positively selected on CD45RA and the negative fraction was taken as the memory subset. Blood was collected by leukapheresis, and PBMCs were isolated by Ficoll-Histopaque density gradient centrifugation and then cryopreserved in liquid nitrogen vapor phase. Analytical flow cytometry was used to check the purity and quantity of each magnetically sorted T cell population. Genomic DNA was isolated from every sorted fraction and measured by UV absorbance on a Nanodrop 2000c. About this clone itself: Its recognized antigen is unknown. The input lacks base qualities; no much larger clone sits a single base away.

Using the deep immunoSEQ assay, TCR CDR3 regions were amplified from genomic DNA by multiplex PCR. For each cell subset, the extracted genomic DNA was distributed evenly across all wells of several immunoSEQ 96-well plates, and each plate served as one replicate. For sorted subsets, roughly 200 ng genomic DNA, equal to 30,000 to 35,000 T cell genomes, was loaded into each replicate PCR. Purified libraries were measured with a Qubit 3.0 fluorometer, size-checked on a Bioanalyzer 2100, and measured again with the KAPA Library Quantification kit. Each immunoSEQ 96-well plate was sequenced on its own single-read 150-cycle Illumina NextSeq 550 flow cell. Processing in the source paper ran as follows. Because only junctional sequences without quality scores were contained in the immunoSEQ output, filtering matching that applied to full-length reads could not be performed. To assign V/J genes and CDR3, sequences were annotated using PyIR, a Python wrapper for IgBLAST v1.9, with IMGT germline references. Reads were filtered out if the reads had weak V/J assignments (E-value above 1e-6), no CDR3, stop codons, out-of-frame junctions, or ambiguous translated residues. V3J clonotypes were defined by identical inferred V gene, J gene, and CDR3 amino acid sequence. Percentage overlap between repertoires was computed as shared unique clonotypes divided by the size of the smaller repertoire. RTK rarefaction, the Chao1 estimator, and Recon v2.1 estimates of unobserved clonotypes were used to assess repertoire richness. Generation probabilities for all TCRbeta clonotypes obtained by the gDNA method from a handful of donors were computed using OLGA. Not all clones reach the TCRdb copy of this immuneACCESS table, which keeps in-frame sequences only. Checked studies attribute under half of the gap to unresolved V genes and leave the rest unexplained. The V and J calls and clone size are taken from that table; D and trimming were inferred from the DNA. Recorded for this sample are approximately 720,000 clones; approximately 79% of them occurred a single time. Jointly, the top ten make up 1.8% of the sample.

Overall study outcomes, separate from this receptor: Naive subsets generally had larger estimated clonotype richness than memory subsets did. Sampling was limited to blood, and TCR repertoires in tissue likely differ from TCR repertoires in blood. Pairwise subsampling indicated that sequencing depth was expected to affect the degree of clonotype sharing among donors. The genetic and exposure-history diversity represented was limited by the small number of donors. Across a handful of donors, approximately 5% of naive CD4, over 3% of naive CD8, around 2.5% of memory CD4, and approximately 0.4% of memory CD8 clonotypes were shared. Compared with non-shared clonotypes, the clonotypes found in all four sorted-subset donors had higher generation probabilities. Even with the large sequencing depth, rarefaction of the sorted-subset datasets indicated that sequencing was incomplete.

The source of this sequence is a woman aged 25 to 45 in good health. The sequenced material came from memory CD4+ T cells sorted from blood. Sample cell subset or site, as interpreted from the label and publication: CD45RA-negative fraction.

The nucleotide sequence is TGTGCCAGCTCGCCCATCGGACAGGGGGTCGATGAGCAGTTCTTC. This yields the protein CASSPIGQGVDEQFF. Recombination joined TRBV18 with TRBJ2-1; the central 10 bases match TRBD1. Compared with germline, V lacks 6 bases and J lacks 8 bases; bases without a gene match: 10. The germline V gene gives CDR1 as KGHSH and CDR2 as LQKENI. From cysteine to phenylalanine, the CDR3 is 15 amino acids long. Of the read, only the CDR3 DNA is kept; its 45 bases are in frame from base 1.